The table lists the clone carrying this TCR beta chain with a count of one. These data belong to a study of blood T cell repertoires in COVID-19. About the research overall: Samples representing acute and convalescent COVID-19 were sourced from the United States, Italy and Spain. The cDNA or gDNA used as material had been derived from T cells, B-cell-depleted T cells, or PBMCs.

Original analysis: Amplification from reference gene primers served as the basis for estimated nucleated cell counts. Profiling relied on immunoSEQ multiplex PCR, and the TCRdb table lists in-frame clones only, not all of them. The D gene and trimming were derived from the DNA, and the V and J assignments and clone size from that table. Of 200,000 to 250,000 clones listed, approximately 90% were seen once; the top ten hold 5.5% to 7%. The ends lost 4 bases at V and 2 bases at J; junction bases unmatched: 9. The germline gives CDR1 SGHRS, CDR2 YFSETQ. There are 17 residues in the CDR3. The V gene is TRBV5-1, the J gene TRBJ2-2; 9 nucleotides agree with TRBD1. The TCR was taken from an elderly man with acute or convalescent COVID-19. The specimen sequenced was peripheral blood. The CDR3 DNA reads as TGCGCCAGCAGCCGCTTAACAGGGGGCCCAAACACCGGGGAGCTGTTTTTT. This sequence encodes CASSRLTGGPNTGELFF.